This T cell receptor (beta chain) was recorded in a study of blood T cells in healthy people across ages (dated by TCRdb to about 2015). Background for the entire study: Template switching captured roughly one uniquely barcoded TCR beta cDNA molecule per two T cells in model experiments. Donors of different ages were randomly distributed across sequencing lanes to avoid experimental bias. Age-related changes in TCR beta repertoire diversity were measured in the study by deep sequencing normalized with unique cDNA molecular identifiers. The donors were divided into four age groups: young (average roughly 15 years), middle-aged (around 41), aged (about 60) and long-lived (roughly 86). Using the same blood draw, the study looked at two additional independent replicas of 1 million unique cDNA reads for two donors, one aged 18 to 30 and the other aged 80 or older.

The library was built by means of 5' RACE. The data were produced on an Illumina HiSeq 2500. The second PCR ran for about 6 to 12 cycles and used a J-beta primer mix along with a sample-barcoded 5' primer. A template-switch 5' adaptor carrying 12 random nucleotides introduced a unique molecular identifier onto each TCR beta cDNA molecule. Each sample yielded at least 2.5 million CDR3-containing paired-end reads. First-strand cDNA was synthesized from all RNA with the Mint cDNA synthesis kit, primed by a TRBC-specific oligonucleotide. After uracil-DNA glycosylase treatment, a first 18-cycle PCR used universal primers M1SS and BC2_uni_R on all cDNA. On the authors' methods: For normalization, 1 million high-quality reads, each with a distinct molecular identifier, were randomly selected from each sample. Reads with shared molecular identifiers were discarded instead of being binned into consensus sequences. CDR3 identification, clonotype clustering and error correction used MiTCR with a Q25 quality threshold and the strictest error-elimination algorithm. A nonparametric unseen species model with Euler transformation was used to estimate a lower bound on total TCR beta diversity. TCRdb cleaned the public reads at Q25 with fastp, built clones with MiXCR and kept in-frame beta chains. Duplicate CDR3 protein sequences are folded into a single record with the most common DNA and genes. The V and J calls were determined by TCRdb, not by the authors. The sample table lists hundreds of thousands of distinct CDR3 sequences, under 65% of them with a count of one. Jointly, the top ten make up around an eighth of the sample.

Donors were roughly 40 systemically healthy Caucasian individuals from Russia aged roughly 6 to 100 years. Around 9.7 milliliters of peripheral blood were collected from each donor into EDTA-treated Vacutainer tubes. Ficoll-Paque density-gradient centrifugation was used to isolate PBMCs, with at least 7 million per sample. Total RNA was extracted from PBMCs with Trizol reagent, with at least 6 micrograms obtained per sample. For every donor, an aliquot of PBMCs went through flow cytometry to measure the percentages of naive CD45RAhigh/CD27high T cells. V is cut by 5 bases and J by 1 base, and the space between the germline ends is 11 bases. Including cysteine and phenylalanine, the CDR3 has 14 amino acids. The sequence is cut down to CDR3 DNA, 42 bases in frame from base 1. For CDR1 and CDR2, the germline V gene lists SNHLY and FYNNEI. Of note for this clonotype: Its antigen target is currently unknown. One base away there is no much larger clone; base qualities are not given.

Study-level results and caveats: Because the CMV infection status of the donors was unknown, age-related changes in expanded clonotypes may potentially have been confounded. Compared with the aged group, the long-lived group had more naive CD4+ T cells, fewer expanded clones and increased TCR diversity, suggesting age selection. Bulk unsorted PBMC profiling prevented conclusive comparison of naive and antigen-experienced compartments. As age increased, observed TCR beta diversity per million T cells dropped in a roughly linear way, and a significant reduction was already evident by age around 41. Estimates of total diversity based on one million sequenced T cells were considered lower bounds and underestimates. The percentage of naive T cells measured by flow cytometry correlated strongly with observed TCR beta diversity.

The V and J segments used are TRBV2 and TRBJ1-2, with a tentative D gene TRBD1 over 6 matching bases. This clonotype was obtained from an elderly woman in good health. The sample was blood. In nucleotide form, the sequence is TGTGCCAGCAGTCCACAGGGAGTTAACTATGGCTACACCTTC. It is translated as CASSPQGVNYGYTF.